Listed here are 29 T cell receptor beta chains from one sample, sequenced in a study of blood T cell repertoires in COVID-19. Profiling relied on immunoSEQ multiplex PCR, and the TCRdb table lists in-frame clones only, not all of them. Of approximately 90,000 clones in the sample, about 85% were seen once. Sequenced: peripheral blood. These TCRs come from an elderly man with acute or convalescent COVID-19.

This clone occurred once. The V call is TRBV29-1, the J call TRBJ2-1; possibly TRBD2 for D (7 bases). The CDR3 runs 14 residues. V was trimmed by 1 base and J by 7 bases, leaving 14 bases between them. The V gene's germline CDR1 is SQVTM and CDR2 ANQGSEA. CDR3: CSVEVARGGNEQFF. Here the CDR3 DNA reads TGCAGCGTTGAAGTAGCGAGGGGGGGGAATGAGCAGTTCTTC.

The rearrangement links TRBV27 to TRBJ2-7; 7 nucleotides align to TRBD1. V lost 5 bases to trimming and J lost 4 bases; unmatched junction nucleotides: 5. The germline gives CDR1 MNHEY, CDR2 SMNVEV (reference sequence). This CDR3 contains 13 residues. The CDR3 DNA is TGTGCCAGCAGTCGGGACAGTTTTTACGAGCAGTACTTC. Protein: CASSRDSFYEQYF.

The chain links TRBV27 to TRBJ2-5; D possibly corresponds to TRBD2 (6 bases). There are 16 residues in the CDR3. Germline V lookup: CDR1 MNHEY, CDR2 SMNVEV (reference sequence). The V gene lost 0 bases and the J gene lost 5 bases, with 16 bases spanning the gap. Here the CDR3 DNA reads TGTGCCAGCAGTTTATCTAGGATCCCGGCGGGGGAGACCCAGTACTTC. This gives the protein CASSLSRIPAGETQYF.

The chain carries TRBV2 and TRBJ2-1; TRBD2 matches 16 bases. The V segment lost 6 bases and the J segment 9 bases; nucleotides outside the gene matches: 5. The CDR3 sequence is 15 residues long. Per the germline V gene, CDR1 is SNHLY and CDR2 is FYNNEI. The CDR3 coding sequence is TGTGCCAGCAGGGGACTAGCGGGAGGGCTAGGTGAGCAGTTCTTC. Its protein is CASRGLAGGLGEQFF.

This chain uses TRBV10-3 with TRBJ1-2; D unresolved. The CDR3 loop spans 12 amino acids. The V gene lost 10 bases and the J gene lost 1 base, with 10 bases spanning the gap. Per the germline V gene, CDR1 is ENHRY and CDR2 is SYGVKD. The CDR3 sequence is CATLSDNYGYTF. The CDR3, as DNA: TGTGCCACCCTCAGCGATAACTATGGCTACACCTTC.

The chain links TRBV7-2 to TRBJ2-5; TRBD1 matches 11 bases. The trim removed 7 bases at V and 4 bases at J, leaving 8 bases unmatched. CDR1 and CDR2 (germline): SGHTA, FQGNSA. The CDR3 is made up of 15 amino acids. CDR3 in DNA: TGTGCCAGCACTCAGGACAGGGGGCGGATAGAGACCCAGTACTTC. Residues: CASTQDRGRIETQYF.

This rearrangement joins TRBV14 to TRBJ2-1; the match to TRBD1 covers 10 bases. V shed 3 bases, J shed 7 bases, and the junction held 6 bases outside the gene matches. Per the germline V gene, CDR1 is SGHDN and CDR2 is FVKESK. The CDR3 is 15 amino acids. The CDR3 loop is CASSHGGQGMNEQFF. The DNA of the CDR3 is TGTGCCAGCAGCCACGGGGGACAGGGGATGAATGAGCAGTTCTTC.

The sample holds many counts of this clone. The CDR3, as DNA: TGTGCCAGCAGCGTAGATATCAATCAGCCCCAGCATTTT. Translating it yields CASSVDINQPQHF. This chain links TRBV9 with TRBJ1-5; D is undetermined. The CDR3 spans 13 residues. Germline CDR1 SGDLS, CDR2 YYNGEE. Between the trimmed V and J ends, which lost 0 bases and 3 bases, there was a span of 4 bases.

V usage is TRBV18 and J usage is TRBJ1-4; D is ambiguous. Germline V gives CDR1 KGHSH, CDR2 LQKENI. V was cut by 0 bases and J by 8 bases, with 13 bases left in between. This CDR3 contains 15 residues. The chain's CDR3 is CASSPPGSIGEKLFF. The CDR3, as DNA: TGTGCCAGCTCACCACCGGGGAGTATCGGGGAAAAACTGTTTTTT.

CDR3 amino acids: CASSQGLAGGRNEQYF. The CDR3 nucleotides read TGTGCCAGCAGCCAGGGACTAGCGGGAGGTCGGAACGAGCAGTACTTC. The V call is TRBV3-1 (or the pseudogene TRBV3-2), the J call TRBJ2-7, with 15 bases identical to TRBD2. Trimming removed 3 bases from V and 5 bases from J; junction bases left unmatched: 5. Germline assignment: CDR1 LGHDT and CDR2 YNNKEL (reference sequence). CDR3 size: 16 residues.

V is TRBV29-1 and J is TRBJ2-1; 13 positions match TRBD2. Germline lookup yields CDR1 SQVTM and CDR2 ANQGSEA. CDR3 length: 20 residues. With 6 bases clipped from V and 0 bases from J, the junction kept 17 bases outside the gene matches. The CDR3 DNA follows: TGCAGCGTCCCCGTTTTTCTGTGGACTAGCGGGAGCCGCTCCTACAATGAGCAGTTCTTC. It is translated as CSVPVFLWTSGSRSYNEQFF.

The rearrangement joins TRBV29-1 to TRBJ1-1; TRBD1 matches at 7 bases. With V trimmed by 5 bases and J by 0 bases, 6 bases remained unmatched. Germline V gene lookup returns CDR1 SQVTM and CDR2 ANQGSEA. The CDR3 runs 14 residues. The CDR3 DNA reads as TGCAGCGTTAACCAGGGACAGCTGAACACTGAAGCTTTCTTT. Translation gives CSVNQGQLNTEAFF.

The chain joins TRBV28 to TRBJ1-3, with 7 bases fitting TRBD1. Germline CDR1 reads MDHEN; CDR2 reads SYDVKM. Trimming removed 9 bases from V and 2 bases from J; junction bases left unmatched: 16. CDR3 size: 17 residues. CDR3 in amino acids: CASTGAQGEVAGNTIYF. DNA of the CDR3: TGTGCCAGTACCGGCGCGCAGGGGGAGGTCGCTGGAAACACCATATATTTT.

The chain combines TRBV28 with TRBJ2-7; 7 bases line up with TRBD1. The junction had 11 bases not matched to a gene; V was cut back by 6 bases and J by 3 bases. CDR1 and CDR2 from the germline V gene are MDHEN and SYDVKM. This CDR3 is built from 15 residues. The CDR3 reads CASRFVQGGGYEQYF. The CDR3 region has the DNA TGTGCCAGCAGGTTCGTACAAGGGGGCGGCTACGAGCAGTACTTC.

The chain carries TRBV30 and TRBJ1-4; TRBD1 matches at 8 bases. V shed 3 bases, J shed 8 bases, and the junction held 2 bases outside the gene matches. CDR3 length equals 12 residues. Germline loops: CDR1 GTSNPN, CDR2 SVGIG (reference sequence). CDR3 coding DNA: TGTGCCTGGAGGACAGGGGCCGAAAAACTGTTTTTT. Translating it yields CAWRTGAEKLFF.

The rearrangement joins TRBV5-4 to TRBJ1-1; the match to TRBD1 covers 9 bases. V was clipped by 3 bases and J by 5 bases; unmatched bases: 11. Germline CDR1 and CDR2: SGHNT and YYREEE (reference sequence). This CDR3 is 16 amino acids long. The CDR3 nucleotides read TGTGCCAGCAGCTCCCCGAAACAGGGGGCGAGGACTGAAGCTTTCTTT. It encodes CASSSPKQGARTEAFF.

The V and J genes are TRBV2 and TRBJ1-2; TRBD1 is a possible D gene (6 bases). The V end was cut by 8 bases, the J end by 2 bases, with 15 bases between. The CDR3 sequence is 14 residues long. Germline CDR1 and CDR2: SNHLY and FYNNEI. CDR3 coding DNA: TGTGCCAGCCTGAGGGGGGGCCCCAACTATGGCTACACCTTC. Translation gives CASLRGGPNYGYTF.

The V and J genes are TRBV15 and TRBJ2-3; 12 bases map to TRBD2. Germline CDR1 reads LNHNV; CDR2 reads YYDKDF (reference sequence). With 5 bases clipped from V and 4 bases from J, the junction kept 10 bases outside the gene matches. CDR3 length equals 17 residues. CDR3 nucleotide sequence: TGTGCCACCAGCGGCCGGGCTAGCGGGAGGGCCTCAGATACGCAGTATTTT. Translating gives CATSGRASGRASDTQYF. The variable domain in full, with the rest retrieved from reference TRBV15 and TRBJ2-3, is DAMVIQNPRYQVTQFGKPVTLSCSQTLNHNVMYWYQQKSSQAPKLLFHYYDKDFNNEADTPDNFQSRRPNTSFCFLDIRSPGLGDTAMYLCATSGRASGRASDTQYFGPGTRLTVL.

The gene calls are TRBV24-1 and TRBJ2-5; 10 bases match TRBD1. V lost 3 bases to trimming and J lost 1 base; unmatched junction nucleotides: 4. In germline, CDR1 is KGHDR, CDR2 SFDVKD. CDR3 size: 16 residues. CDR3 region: CATSDRTGGFQETQYF. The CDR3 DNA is TGTGCCACCAGTGATCGGACAGGGGGTTTCCAAGAGACCCAGTACTTC.

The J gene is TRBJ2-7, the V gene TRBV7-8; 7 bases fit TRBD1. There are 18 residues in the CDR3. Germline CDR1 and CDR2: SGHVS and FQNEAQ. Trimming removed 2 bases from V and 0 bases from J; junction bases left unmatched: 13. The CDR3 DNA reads TGTGCCAGCAGCTTATCGATAGGGATCCGGGACAGCTCCTACGAGCAGTACTTC. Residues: CASSLSIGIRDSSYEQYF.

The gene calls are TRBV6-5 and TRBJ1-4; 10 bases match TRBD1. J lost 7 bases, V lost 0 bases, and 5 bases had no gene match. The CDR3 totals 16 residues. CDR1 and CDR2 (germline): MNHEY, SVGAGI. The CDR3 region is CASSYSSGTGAEKLFF. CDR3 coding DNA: TGTGCCAGCAGTTACTCGTCCGGGACAGGGGCTGAAAAACTGTTTTTT.

CDR3 sequence: CASSATLAGGTYEQYF. CDR3 bases: TGTGCCAGCAGCGCCACTCTAGCGGGAGGGACCTACGAGCAGTACTTC. V usage is TRBV11-2 and J usage is TRBJ2-7; 12 bases are shared with TRBD2. The CDR3 is 16 residues long. The J segment lost 2 bases and the V segment lost 5 bases, leaving 7 bases of the junction unmatched. Germline V gene data show CDR1 as SGHAT and CDR2 as FQNNGV.

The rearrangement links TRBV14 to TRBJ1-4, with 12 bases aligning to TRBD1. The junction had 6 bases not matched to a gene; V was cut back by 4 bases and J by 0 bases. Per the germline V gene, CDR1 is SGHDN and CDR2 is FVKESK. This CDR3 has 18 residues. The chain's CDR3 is CASSPRDRGLTTNEKLFF. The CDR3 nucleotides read TGTGCCAGCAGCCCCCGGGACAGGGGGCTGACAACTAATGAAAAACTGTTTTTT.

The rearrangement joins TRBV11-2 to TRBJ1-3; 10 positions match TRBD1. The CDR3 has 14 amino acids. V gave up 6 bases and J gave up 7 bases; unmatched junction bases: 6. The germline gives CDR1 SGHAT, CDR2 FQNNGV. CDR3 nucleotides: TGTGCCAGCAGTCGGACAGGGGGGAGGAACACCATATATTTT. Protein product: CASSRTGGRNTIYF.

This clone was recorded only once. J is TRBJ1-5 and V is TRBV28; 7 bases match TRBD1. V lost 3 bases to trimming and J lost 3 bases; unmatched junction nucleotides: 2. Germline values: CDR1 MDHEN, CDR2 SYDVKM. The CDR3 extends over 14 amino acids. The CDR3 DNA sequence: TGTGCCAGCAGTTTGGGACAGTTCAATCAGCCCCAGCATTTT. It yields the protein CASSLGQFNQPQHF.

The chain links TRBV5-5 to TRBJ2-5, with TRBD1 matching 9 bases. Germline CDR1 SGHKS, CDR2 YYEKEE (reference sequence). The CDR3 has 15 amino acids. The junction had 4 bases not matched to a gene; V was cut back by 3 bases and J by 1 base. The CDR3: CASSWDRALQETQYF. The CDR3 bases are TGTGCCAGCAGCTGGGACAGGGCCCTCCAAGAGACCCAGTACTTC.

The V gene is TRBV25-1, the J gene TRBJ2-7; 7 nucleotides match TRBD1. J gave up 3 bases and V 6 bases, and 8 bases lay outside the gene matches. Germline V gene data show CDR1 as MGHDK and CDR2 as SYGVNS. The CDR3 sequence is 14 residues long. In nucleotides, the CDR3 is TGTGCCAGCAGACCGACAGGGTACCACTACGAGCAGTACTTC. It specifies CASRPTGYHYEQYF.

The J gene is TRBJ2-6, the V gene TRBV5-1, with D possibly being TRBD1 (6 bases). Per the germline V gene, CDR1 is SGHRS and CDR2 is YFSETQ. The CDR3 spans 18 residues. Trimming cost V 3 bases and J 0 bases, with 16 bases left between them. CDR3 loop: CASSYGQLLSSGANVLTF. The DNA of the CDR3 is TGCGCCAGCAGCTACGGACAGTTACTGAGCTCTGGGGCCAACGTCCTGACTTTC.

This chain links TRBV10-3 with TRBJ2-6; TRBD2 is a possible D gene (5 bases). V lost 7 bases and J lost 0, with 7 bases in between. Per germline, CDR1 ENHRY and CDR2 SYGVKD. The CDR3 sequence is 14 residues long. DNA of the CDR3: TGTGCCATCATGGGGAGCTCTGGGGCCAACGTCCTGACTTTC. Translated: CAIMGSSGANVLTF.